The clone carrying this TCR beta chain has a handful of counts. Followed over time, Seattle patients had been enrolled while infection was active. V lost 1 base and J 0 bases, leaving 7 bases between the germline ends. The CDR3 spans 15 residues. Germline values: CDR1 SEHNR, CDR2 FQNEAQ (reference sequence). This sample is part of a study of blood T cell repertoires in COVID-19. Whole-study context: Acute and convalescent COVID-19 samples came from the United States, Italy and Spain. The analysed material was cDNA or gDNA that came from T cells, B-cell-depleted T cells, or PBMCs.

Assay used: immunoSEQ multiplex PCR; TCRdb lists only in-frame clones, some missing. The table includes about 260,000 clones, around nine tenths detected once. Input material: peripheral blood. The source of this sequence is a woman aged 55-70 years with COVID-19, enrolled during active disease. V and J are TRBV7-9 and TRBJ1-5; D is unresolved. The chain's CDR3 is CASSLDSYSNQPQHF. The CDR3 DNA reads TGTGCCAGCAGCTTAGACAGCTATAGCAATCAGCCCCAGCATTTT.